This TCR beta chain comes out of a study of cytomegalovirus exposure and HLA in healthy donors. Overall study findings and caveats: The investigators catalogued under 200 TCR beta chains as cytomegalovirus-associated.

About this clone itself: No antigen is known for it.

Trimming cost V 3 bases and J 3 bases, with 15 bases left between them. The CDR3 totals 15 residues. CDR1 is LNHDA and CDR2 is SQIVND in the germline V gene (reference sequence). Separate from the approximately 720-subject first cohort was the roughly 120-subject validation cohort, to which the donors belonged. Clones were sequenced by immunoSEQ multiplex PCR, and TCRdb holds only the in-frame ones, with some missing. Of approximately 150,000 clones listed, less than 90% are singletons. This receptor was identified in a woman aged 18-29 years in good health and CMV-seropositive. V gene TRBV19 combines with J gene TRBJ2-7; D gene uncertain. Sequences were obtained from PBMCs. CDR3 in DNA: TGTGCCAGTAGTATTCCTCCTACTGAGGACTACGAGCAGTACTTC. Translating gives CASSIPPTEDYEQYF.